Listed here are 2 T cell receptor beta chains from one sample, sequenced in a study of blood T cells in healthy people across ages. A J-beta primer mix and a sample-barcoded 5' primer were used in a second PCR of about 6 to 12 cycles. A single record per CDR3 protein comes from TCRdb applying MiXCR to the 5' RACE reads. The data contain nearly 1 million distinct CDR3 sequences, 51% of them singletons. Material: blood. The origin of the receptors is a woman between 55 and 75 years old in good health.

This clonotype has a handful of counts. The CDR3 DNA reads TGCGCCAGCAGCTTGGAGCTAGCGGGAACCCTGTACTTC. This codes for CASSLELAGTLYF. The chain carries TRBV5-1 and TRBJ2-4, with 9 bases fitting TRBD2. Germline CDR1 reads SGHRS; CDR2 reads YFSETQ. The V gene end was trimmed by 0 bases and the J gene end by 15 bases; junction bases not matched to a gene: 7. This CDR3 spans 13 amino acids.

This chain uses TRBV10-3 with TRBJ2-1; D is perhaps TRBD2 (7 bases). Germline lookup yields CDR1 ENHRY and CDR2 SYGVKD. V shed 7 bases and J shed 7 bases, with 14 bases lying between them. The CDR3 is 13 residues long. The CDR3 bases are TGTGCCATCAATGTTGGGGGGGCTAATGAGCAGTTCTTC. Its protein is CAINVGGANEQFF.